The clone carrying this T cell receptor beta chain turned up a few times. Its antigen is still unknown. This record comes from a study of type 1 regulatory T cells. Study at large: An in vitro protocol generated T-allo10, a Tr1-enriched, alloantigen-specific CD4 T cell product.

V dropped 2 bases and J dropped 4 bases, with 17 bases sitting between them. The CDR3 is 16 residues long. Germline CDR1 is LGHDT and CDR2 is YNNKEL (reference sequence). TCRdb used MiXCR to reprocess the reads, holding one entry per CDR3 protein. The sample has fewer than 25,000 distinct CDR3 sequences; less than 50% are singletons. This TCR was recovered from a human donor in good health. The rearrangement joins TRBV3-1 to TRBJ1-1; D perhaps matches TRBD1 (6 bases). Sequencing used cultured T cells, either the whole culture or a sorted T cell fraction (not recorded which). The CDR3 DNA follows: TGTGCCAGCAGCCAACAAGGGGGGGGAGGGGGCACTGAAGCTTTCTTT. Its translation: CASSQQGGGGGTEAFF.